Reported below is one T cell receptor (beta chain). This specimen belongs to a study of blood T cell repertoires in COVID-19. Study as a whole: Spain, Italy and the United States supplied samples that represented acute and convalescent COVID-19.

Per the original data handling: Amplification from reference gene primers served as the basis for estimated nucleated cell counts. Assay: immunoSEQ multiplex PCR; the TCRdb copy retains only in-frame clones and omits some. V and J calls and clone size follow that table, whereas D and trimming were derived from the DNA. This table has approximately 180,000 clones, around 85% appearing once. V lost 4 bases and J 6 bases, leaving 19 bases between the germline ends. The CDR3 consists of 15 residues. Germline CDR1 and CDR2: SGHNT and YYREEE (reference sequence). The source of this sequence is a human donor with active or convalescent COVID-19. The donor label of this sample is uncertain. Sequences were obtained from peripheral blood. The chain employs TRBV5-4 and TRBJ1-1; no clear D. The CDR3 reads CASSLRGAPYAEAFF. CDR3 nucleotides: TGTGCCAGCAGCCTTCGGGGAGCGCCTTACGCTGAAGCTTTCTTT.